Below are 3 T cell receptor beta chains sequenced from a single sample in a study of lymphopenia after photon versus proton radiotherapy. Assay: immunoSEQ multiplex PCR; the TCRdb copy retains only in-frame clones and omits some. The data contain 160,000 or so clones, approximately 90% of them singletons. Sequencing used peripheral blood, obtained from a patient treated with photon-based radiotherapy. These receptors all come from a man in his fifties or sixties with gastric cancer.

The chain uses TRBV4-3 and TRBJ2-1, with 10 positions matching TRBD2. There are 15 residues in the CDR3. Germline loops: CDR1 LGHNA, CDR2 YSLEER. J was trimmed by 6 bases and V by 1 base; bases with no gene match: 3. Written as DNA, the CDR3 is TGCGCCAGCAGCCAAGTGAGCGGGAGGGCCAATGAGCAGTTCTTC. It specifies CASSQVSGRANEQFF.

V usage is TRBV5-6 and J usage is TRBJ2-1; the D gene is possibly TRBD2 (6 bases). The CDR3 covers 16 residues. CDR1 and CDR2 from the germline V gene are SGHDT and YYEEEE. Trimming removed 0 bases at V and 0 bases at J, with 10 bases between. The CDR3 DNA reads as TGTGCCAGCAGCTTGGCGGGGAGGACCTCCTACAATGAGCAGTTCTTC. Its translation: CASSLAGRTSYNEQFF.

The rearrangement uses TRBV5-8 and TRBJ2-5, with TRBD2 matching 9 bases. CDR1 is SGHTS and CDR2 is YDEGEE in the germline V gene. The length of the CDR3 is 17 residues. The V and J ends lost 0 bases and 5 bases, in that order; junction bases with no gene match: 11. The CDR3 nucleotides are TGTGCCAGCAGCTTGGGACAACAAGCGGGAGGAATTGAGACCCAGTACTTC. The encoded protein is CASSLGQQAGGIETQYF.